This TCR beta chain derives from a study of long-term antiretroviral therapy in people with HIV. Version v3.0 of the immunoSEQ assay ran at survey level. Only in-frame clones appear in the TCRdb table, and some are missing; sequencing was by immunoSEQ multiplex PCR. The top ten hold approximately 9.9% of the sample, which has fewer than 30,000 clones, approximately 88% seen once. Study findings and constraints: Controls exceeded HIV repertoires in CDR3 length range. ART was followed by higher diversity that remained below transplant donor controls.

About this clone itself: Its cognate antigen is unknown.

People in the study who had HIV all got their treatment in the United States. CDR3 length: 15 residues. In germline, CDR1 is KGHSH, CDR2 LQKENI. V trimming: 3 bases; J trimming: 3 bases; junction bases outside the gene matches: 7. The specimen comprised unsorted PBMCs, sampled nearly 2.9 years after starting antiretroviral therapy. The chain couples TRBV18 to TRBJ2-7, with 8 bases matching TRBD2. The TCR was taken from a man aged 25-45 years with HIV. The CDR3 protein is CASSPGFGGDYEQYF. CDR3 DNA sequence: TGTGCCAGCTCACCGGGTTTCGGGGGGGACTACGAGCAGTACTTC.